This T cell receptor (beta chain) emerged from a study of blood T cell repertoires in COVID-19 (dated by TCRdb to 2018 to 2021). A note on the overall study: Samples covering the acute and convalescent phases of COVID-19 were provided by collaborators in the United States, Italy and Spain. The prospective study material was composed of cDNA or gDNA derived from T cells, B-cell-depleted T cells, or PBMCs. The dataset comprised deeply sampled blood TCRbeta repertoires from subjects exposed to, actively infected with, or recovered from COVID-19. The repertoires were released in a freely available public database meant as a resource for research on the immune response to SARS-CoV-2. The samples were drawn from the first 160 participants of the ongoing ImmuneRACE study and from more than 1,000 subjects provided by 6 global collaborators. The sample metadata nearly always contained a de-identified subject ID, COVID-19 status, age in years and sex. Where available, HLA class I and class II types were obtained from metadata supplied by the sample provider rather than from assay-based typing.

The collaborating institutions used their own protocols to collect whole blood in K2EDTA tubes. For TCRbeta analysis, collaborator samples were shipped as frozen whole blood, as isolated PBMCs, or as DNA extracted from either sample type. Trimming leaves V shorter by 7 bases and J shorter by 2 bases, with the junction holding 3 bases beyond the gene matches. From the cysteine through the phenylalanine, the CDR3 covers 13 amino acids. This entry keeps only the CDR3 DNA: 39 bases, framed from base 1. The CDR1 and CDR2 encoded by the germline V gene are MNHEY and SVGAGI. Broader findings and caveats from the paper: The quantity of clinical and demographic metadata differed by source and by participant and was supplied without curation.

TCRbeta CDR3 regions were amplified from genomic DNA by means of the immunoSEQ Assay, a bias-controlled multiplex PCR. As for the authors' bioinformatics: Nucleated cell counts per sample were estimated from amplification of reference gene primers within the assay. To quantify the absolute abundance of each unique TCRbeta CDR3 rearrangement, sequence reads were collapsed and filtered. For each sample, productive Simpson clonality was calculated by taking the square root of Simpson's diversity index across productive rearrangements. What TCRdb holds here is the immuneACCESS table cut down to in-frame rearrangements. Part of the clones is not present; checked against another copy, under half of the missing clones reflect an unresolved V gene, and the others are unexplained. That table supplies the V and J calls and clone size; D and trimming were determined from the DNA. The sample data list 66,000 or so clones, and about 80% of these were observed just once. Jointly, the top ten make up 9.7% of the sample.

Notes on this clone: Its antigen remains undetermined. No base quality values were provided; no much bigger clone lies one nucleotide off.

Specimen: peripheral blood. Recombination connected TRBV6-5 to TRBJ2-3, with 7 central nucleotides matching TRBD1. This receptor was identified in a human donor in a cohort sampled during active COVID-19. The CDR3 sequence is CASMGQNTDTQYF. At the DNA level, the sequence is TGTGCCAGCATGGGACAGAACACAGATACGCAGTATTTT.